The subject of this entry is one T cell receptor beta chain. What it recognizes is unknown. The sample comes from a study of T cell repertoires in ileal Crohn's disease. Study in general: Approximately 35% were active smokers at surgery; median disease duration was approximately 8.5 years.

CDR1 SQVTM and CDR2 ANQGSEA come from the germline V gene. The CDR3 extends over 12 amino acids. Trimming took 4 bases from V and 7 from J, leaving 11 bases between them. Findings of the study overall: High-frequency clones were more common in sorted CD8 than CD4 cells. Every patient over 26.8% clonality showed endoscopic recurrence.

Adults with ileal or ileocolonic Crohn's disease and an indication for resection were eligible. Clones were read by immunoSEQ multiplex PCR, and TCRdb kept only the in-frame ones, dropping some. In the table there are around 2,000 clones, more than 85% of which are singletons. This clonotype originated in an adult with Crohn's disease. The chain is built from TRBV29-1 and TRBJ1-5, with a tentative D call TRBD1 (5 bases). The material sequenced was ileal tissue. The CDR3 region is CSVGGEGQPQHF. CDR3 DNA: TGCAGCGTTGGGGGGGAGGGACAGCCCCAGCATTTT.